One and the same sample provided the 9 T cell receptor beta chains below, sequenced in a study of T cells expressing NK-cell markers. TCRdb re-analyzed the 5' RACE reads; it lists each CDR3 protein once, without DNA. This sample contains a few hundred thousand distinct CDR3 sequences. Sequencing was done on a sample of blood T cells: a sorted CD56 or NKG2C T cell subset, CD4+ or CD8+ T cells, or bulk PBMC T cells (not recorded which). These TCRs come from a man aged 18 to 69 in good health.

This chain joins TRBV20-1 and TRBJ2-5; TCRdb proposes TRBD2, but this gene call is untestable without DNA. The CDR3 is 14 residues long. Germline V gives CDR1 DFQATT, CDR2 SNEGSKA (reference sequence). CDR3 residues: CSATFVAGGETQYF.

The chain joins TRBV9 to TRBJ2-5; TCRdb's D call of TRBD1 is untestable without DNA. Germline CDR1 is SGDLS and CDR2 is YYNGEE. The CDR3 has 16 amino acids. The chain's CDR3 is CASSPTGAEIGETQYF.

CDR3 amino acids: CASSLKTSNYGYTF. The chain combines TRBV14 with TRBJ1-2. The CDR3 is 14 residues long. Germline CDR1 and CDR2: SGHDN and FVKESK. The variable domain in full, with the rest retrieved from reference TRBV14 and TRBJ1-2, is EAGVTQFPSHSVIEKGQTVTLRCDPISGHDNLYWYRRVMGKEIKFLLHFVKESKQDESGMPNNRFLAERTGGTYSTLKVQPAELEDSGVYFCASSLKTSNYGYTFGSGTRLTVV.

CDR3 sequence: CASSHLTAYSSNEQFF. J is TRBJ2-1 and V is TRBV14; TCRdb designates TRBD1, a call that cannot be tested without DNA. This CDR3 comprises 16 residues. From germline, CDR1 is SGHDN and CDR2 FVKESK.

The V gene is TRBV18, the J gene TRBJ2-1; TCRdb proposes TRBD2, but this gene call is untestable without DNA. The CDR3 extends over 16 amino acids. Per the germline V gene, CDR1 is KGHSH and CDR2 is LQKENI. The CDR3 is CASSPFVVRGVNEQFF. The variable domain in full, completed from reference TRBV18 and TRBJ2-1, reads NAGVMQNPRHLVRRRGQEARLRCSPMKGHSHVYWYRQLPEEGLKFMVYLQKENIIDESGMPKERFSAEFPKEGPSILRIQQVVRGDSAAYFCASSPFVVRGVNEQFFGPGTRLTVL.

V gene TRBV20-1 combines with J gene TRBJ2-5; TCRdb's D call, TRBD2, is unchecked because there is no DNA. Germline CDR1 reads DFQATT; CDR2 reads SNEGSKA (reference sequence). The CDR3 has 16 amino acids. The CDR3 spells CSALVTLGFGRETQYF.

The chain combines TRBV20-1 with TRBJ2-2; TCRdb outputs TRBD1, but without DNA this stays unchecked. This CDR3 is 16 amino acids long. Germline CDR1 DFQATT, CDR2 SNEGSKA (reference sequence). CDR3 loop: CSARSFFTGNTGELFF.

This chain's CDR3 is CASSSGGRRNTEAFF. This rearrangement joins TRBV27 to TRBJ1-1. This CDR3 is built from 15 residues. In germline, CDR1 is MNHEY, CDR2 SMNVEV (reference sequence).

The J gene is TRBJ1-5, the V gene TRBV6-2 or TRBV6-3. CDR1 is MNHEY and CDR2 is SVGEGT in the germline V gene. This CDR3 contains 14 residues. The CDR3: CASSSAGGNQPQHF.